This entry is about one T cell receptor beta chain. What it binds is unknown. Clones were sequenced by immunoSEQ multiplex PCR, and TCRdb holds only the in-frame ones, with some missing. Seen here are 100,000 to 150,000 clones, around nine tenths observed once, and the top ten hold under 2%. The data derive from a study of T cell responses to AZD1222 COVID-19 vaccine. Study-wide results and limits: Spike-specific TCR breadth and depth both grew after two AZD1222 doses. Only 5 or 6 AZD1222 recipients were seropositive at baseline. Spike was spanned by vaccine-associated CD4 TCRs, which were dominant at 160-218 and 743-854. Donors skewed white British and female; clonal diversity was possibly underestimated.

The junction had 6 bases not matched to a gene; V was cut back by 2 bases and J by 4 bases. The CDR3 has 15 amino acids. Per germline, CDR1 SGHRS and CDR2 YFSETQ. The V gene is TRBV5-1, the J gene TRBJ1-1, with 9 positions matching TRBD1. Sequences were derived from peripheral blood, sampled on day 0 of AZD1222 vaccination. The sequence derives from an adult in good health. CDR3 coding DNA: TGCGCCAGCAGCTTAACAGGGGGCAGGAGCACTGAAGCTTTCTTT. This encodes CASSLTGGRSTEAFF.